Shown below are 22 T cell receptor beta chains from a single sample sequenced in a study of blood T cell repertoires in COVID-19. TCRdb's copy holds only in-frame clones and misses some; the assay was immunoSEQ multiplex PCR. The sample includes 300,000 to 450,000 clones, 88% of them seen just once. The sequencing sample was made of PBMCs or T cells enriched from blood (not recorded which). The receptors were sampled from a woman younger than 35 who had recovered from COVID-19.

The chain joins TRBV2 to TRBJ1-4; possibly TRBD1 for D (6 bases). This CDR3 region has 14 residues. V lost 4 bases to trimming and J lost 5 bases, with 11 bases between them. The germline V gene has CDR1 SNHLY and CDR2 FYNNEI. CDR3 loop: CASSAQGFNEKLFF. CDR3 nucleotide sequence: TGTGCCAGCAGTGCACAGGGCTTCAATGAAAAACTGTTTTTT.

The CDR3 nucleotides read TGTGCCAGCAGCGCTAGCCAAGAGCCAGAGAGGGATATACGAGCGGGCTACACCTTC. This translates into CASSASQEPERDIRAGYTF. This rearrangement joins TRBV9 to TRBJ1-2; no definite D call. V was shortened by 3 bases and J by 8 bases, with 32 bases between the two germline ends. The germline V gene encodes CDR1 SGDLS and CDR2 YYNGEE. CDR3 size: 19 residues.

As regards this clone: A read error may produce the germline difference seen at one junction end. This rearrangement joins TRBV6-5 to TRBJ2-7, with 9 bases matching TRBD1. Germline CDR1 is MNHEY and CDR2 is SVGAGI. The CDR3 has 16 amino acids. CDR3 DNA: TGTGCCGGCAGTTCCTACGGACAGGGGAAGTACTACGAGCAGTACTTC. Its translation is CAGSSYGQGKYYEQYF.

The rearrangement uses TRBV6-5 and TRBJ2-3; perhaps TRBD2 as D (5 bases). This CDR3 comprises 12 residues. Trimming stripped 4 bases from V and 6 bases from J, with 8 bases between. Germline CDR1 MNHEY, CDR2 SVGAGI. DNA for the CDR3: TGTGCCAGCAGTTCCGCGGGCGATACGCAGTATTTT. This encodes CASSSAGDTQYF.

This chain uses TRBV6-4 with TRBJ2-1, with 10 bases aligning to TRBD2. The CDR3 loop spans 15 amino acids. Germline CDR1 and CDR2: MRHNA and SNTAGT. The J segment lost 2 bases and the V segment lost 5 bases, leaving 3 bases of the junction unmatched. The CDR3 sequence is CASSQSGGAYNEQFF. Written as DNA, the CDR3 is TGTGCCAGCAGTCAGAGCGGGGGGGCCTACAATGAGCAGTTCTTC.

J is TRBJ1-6 and V is TRBV4-1, with 7 bases identical to TRBD1. V trimming: 1 base; J trimming: 10 bases; junction bases outside the gene matches: 7. Germline CDR1 MGHRA, CDR2 YSYEKL. The CDR3 has 15 residues. The CDR3 DNA sequence: TGCGCCAGCAGCCAAGGCCCCAGACAGGGATCACCCCTCCACTTT. Its protein is CASSQGPRQGSPLHF.

The chain links TRBV6-4 to TRBJ2-2, with D uncertain. The CDR3 is 15 amino acids. The V gene's germline CDR1 is MRHNA and CDR2 SNTAGT. Trimming removed 2 bases at V and 3 bases at J, with 10 bases between. The CDR3 DNA follows: TGTGCCAGCAGTGACGGGTCAGGTCACACCGGGGAGCTGTTTTTT. Protein sequence: CASSDGSGHTGELFF.

The chain links TRBV6-1 to TRBJ1-1; D not resolved. Germline V gene sequence: CDR1 MNHNS, CDR2 SASEGT. V shed 3 bases and J shed 1 base, with 18 bases lying between them. The CDR3 is 17 amino acids. The CDR3 reads CASSESGLMWTNTEAFF. The CDR3 coding sequence is TGTGCCAGCAGTGAGAGCGGACTCATGTGGACGAACACTGAAGCTTTCTTT.

The chain carries TRBV11-3 and TRBJ2-1; D is possibly TRBD1 (5 bases). Germline values: CDR1 SGHNT, CDR2 YENEEA. CDR3 length: 14 residues. V was clipped by 4 bases and J by 4 bases, with 11 bases between them. In nucleotides, the CDR3 is TGTGCCAGCAGCTCAACCTCAGGGTACAATGAGCAGTTCTTC. Protein sequence: CASSSTSGYNEQFF.

This clone occurred many times. The genes are TRBV30 and TRBJ1-4; 9 positions match TRBD1. Trimming cost V 5 bases and J 10 bases; bases outside gene matches: 5. The germline gives CDR1 GTSNPN, CDR2 SVGIG (reference sequence). The CDR3 spans 12 residues. CDR3 residues: CAWGGQGGKLFF. The CDR3 nucleotides read TGTGCCTGGGGGGGACAGGGCGGAAAACTGTTTTTT.

This clone has just one count. The chain combines TRBV5-6 with TRBJ1-2; unclear D gene. The V gene's germline CDR1 is SGHDT and CDR2 YYEEEE. The CDR3 covers 13 residues. The V end lost 0 bases, the J end lost 6 bases, and 9 bases lay between the germline ends. The CDR3 is CASSLEWEHGYTF. The CDR3 DNA reads as TGTGCCAGCAGCTTGGAGTGGGAGCATGGCTACACCTTC.

This clone was picked up one time. J is TRBJ2-1 and V is TRBV18, with TRBD1 identical over 8 bases. Germline CDR1 and CDR2: KGHSH and LQKENI. CDR3 length: 19 residues. The V and J ends lost 0 bases and 4 bases, in that order; junction bases with no gene match: 14. The CDR3 DNA reads as TGTGCCAGCTCACCACCGCGTGATCAGGGGGCTGATGGTTACAATGAGCAGTTCTTC. Translation gives CASSPPRDQGADGYNEQFF.

The J gene is TRBJ2-5, the V gene TRBV7-8, with a possible D match to TRBD2 (7 bases). The CDR3 is 15 residues long. CDR1 and CDR2 (germline): SGHVS, FQNEAQ. V lost 7 bases to trimming and J lost 4 bases, with 19 bases between them. The CDR3 region is CASTSGGLATETQYF. The CDR3 DNA reads TGTGCCAGCACGTCCGGGGGGCTAGCCACAGAGACCCAGTACTTC.

This clone came up once. This chain joins TRBV6-5 and TRBJ2-2, with D perhaps TRBD1 (6 bases). Germline V gene sequence: CDR1 MNHEY, CDR2 SVGAGI. The V gene lost 5 bases and the J gene lost 5 bases, with 9 bases spanning the gap. There are 13 residues in the CDR3. The CDR3: CASSIQGTGELFF. For the CDR3, the DNA is TGTGCCAGCAGTATCCAGGGGACCGGGGAGCTGTTTTTT.

The genes are TRBV2 and TRBJ1-2; possibly TRBD1 for D (5 bases). V dropped 8 bases and J dropped 9 bases, with 28 bases sitting between them. The CDR3 spans 16 residues. Germline lookup yields CDR1 SNHLY and CDR2 FYNNEI. As DNA, the CDR3 is TGTGCCAGCCCTGGTAAGTACGGGGGACGTGAAAGGAGCTACACCTTC. Protein sequence: CASPGKYGGRERSYTF.

The rearrangement links TRBV4-1 to TRBJ1-2; D is perhaps TRBD1 (5 bases). Trimming pared 4 bases from V and 8 bases from J, leaving 8 bases between. CDR3 length: 11 amino acids. CDR1 MGHRA and CDR2 YSYEKL come from the germline V gene. CDR3 sequence (DNA): TGCGCCAGCAGCCCAGGGCACGGCTACACCTTC. It encodes CASSPGHGYTF.

The CDR3: CASSFTGEATQYF. The CDR3 nucleotides read TGTGCCAGCAGTTTTACGGGGGAAGCTACGCAGTATTTT. The V call is TRBV12-3 or TRBV12-4, the J call TRBJ2-3, with D perhaps TRBD2 (6 bases). The V and J ends lost 3 bases and 8 bases respectively, with 12 bases between them. The CDR3 has 13 amino acids.

The genes are TRBV7-2 and TRBJ2-1; D is ambiguous. There are 11 residues in the CDR3. The V end was cut by 5 bases, the J end by 7 bases, with 6 bases between. Germline lookup yields CDR1 SGHTA and CDR2 FQGNSA. The CDR3 loop reads CASSQLNEQFF. The CDR3 bases are TGTGCCAGCAGCCAACTAAATGAGCAGTTCTTC.

This clone was recorded once. The J gene is TRBJ2-7, the V gene TRBV9, with TRBD1 as a possible D gene (6 bases). CDR1 and CDR2 from the germline V gene are SGDLS and YYNGEE. This CDR3 contains 14 residues. V shed 1 base and J shed 0 bases, with 8 bases lying between them. CDR3 nucleotide sequence: TGTGCCAGCAGCGTAACAGGGAGCTCCTACGAGCAGTACTTC. As protein: CASSVTGSSYEQYF.

This clone is a singleton in its sample. The V and J genes are TRBV19 and TRBJ2-7; D is undetermined. The CDR3 spans 13 residues. The V gene's germline CDR1 is LNHDA and CDR2 SQIVND (reference sequence). V was clipped by 6 bases and J by 3 bases, with 12 bases between them. The CDR3 reads CASRGRSDYEQYF. The CDR3, as DNA: TGTGCCAGTAGGGGCAGGTCCGACTACGAGCAGTACTTC.

The rearrangement uses TRBV4-3 and TRBJ1-4; D is perhaps TRBD1 (6 bases). V was trimmed by 1 base and J by 8 bases, leaving 17 bases between them. The CDR3 totals 16 residues. Germline lookup yields CDR1 LGHNA and CDR2 YSLEER. CDR3 amino acids: CASSQVFRGAGEKLFF. The DNA for the CDR3 is TGCGCCAGCAGCCAAGTTTTTCGGGGGGCTGGGGAAAAACTGTTTTTT.

The chain joins TRBV28 to TRBJ2-7; 9 bases fit TRBD1. Germline V CDR1 and CDR2: MDHEN, SYDVKM. The CDR3 covers 16 residues. Losses at the gene ends were 5 bases for V and 3 bases for J; bases not matched to a gene: 11. The CDR3 region has the DNA TGTGCCAGCAGTCCCAACTGGGACAGGGTGAACTACGAGCAGTACTTC. The encoded protein is CASSPNWDRVNYEQYF. The whole variable domain, remainder taken from reference TRBV28 and TRBJ2-7, is DVKVTQSSRYLVKRTGEKVFLECVQDMDHENMFWYRQDPGLGLRLIYFSYDVKMKEKGDIPEGYSVSREKKERFSLILESASTNQTSMYLCASSPNWDRVNYEQYFGPGTRLTVT.